This T cell receptor (beta chain) was sequenced in a study of read filtering for tumor transcriptome and immune sequencing. Study-level background: TCR-mapped reads were about 3.5 to 11 million with IR-seq versus about 85 to 1273 with RNA-seq.

From about 0.4 ug of RNA, a library with molecular barcoded alpha/delta and beta/gamma adaptors was made. TCRdb re-called the reads with MiXCR, one entry per CDR3 protein. This table has more than 20,000 distinct CDR3 sequences, more than 20% appearing once. Study findings and constraints: Correlation between methods rose after single-read clonotypes were removed.

This clonotype was seen at least ten times. As yet, its antigen is unknown. V lost 3 bases to trimming and J lost 9 bases; unmatched junction nucleotides: 2. The germline CDR1 and CDR2 sequences are DFQATT and SNEGSKA (reference sequence). The CDR3 spans 13 residues. The specimen sequenced was a population of CD138-negative cells sorted from bone marrow. The chain links TRBV20-1 to TRBJ2-1; 13 positions agree with TRBD2. The clonotype comes from a donor aged 40 or older with multiple myeloma. CDR3 region: CSASRTSGSEQFF. The DNA of the CDR3 is TGCAGTGCTAGCCGGACTAGCGGGAGTGAGCAGTTCTTC.